One T cell receptor beta chain is described in this entry. Its specificity is unknown. The data originate from a study of T-cell memory formation after mild COVID-19. About the study: For the most part, TCR clusters were specific to one donor.

Findings and limits, study-wide: The study found balanced CD4/CD8 in clones contracting day 15 to 85 and a CD4+ lean in later expanders. Some responding clones appeared in pre-infection memory, suggesting cross-reactive memory joined.

Trimming shortened V by 3 bases and J by 4 bases, and 24 bases separated the two germline ends. Germline CDR1 is SQVTM and CDR2 is ANQGSEA. The CDR3 has 17 residues. It was 5'RACE with constant-segment primers that produced the TCR alpha and TCR beta cDNA libraries, which carried sample barcodes and UMIs. TCRdb called the 5' RACE reads again in MiXCR, with one record for every CDR3 protein. This sample carries 550,000 to 600,000 distinct CDR3 sequences, 20% to 25% of them seen once, and the ten largest clones take approximately 8.4%. The sample taken for sequencing was PBMCs or a T cell subset sorted from them (not recorded which). V usage is TRBV29-1 and J usage is TRBJ1-1, with D possibly being TRBD1 (6 bases). The receptor's source is an adult woman who had mild COVID-19 (a few samples of this study predate the infection). Cell type and time point are not known. Here the CDR3 reads CSVESGDRRWLGTEAFF. CDR3 sequence (DNA): TGCAGCGTTGAGAGTGGTGACAGGCGGTGGTTGGGCACTGAAGCTTTCTTT.